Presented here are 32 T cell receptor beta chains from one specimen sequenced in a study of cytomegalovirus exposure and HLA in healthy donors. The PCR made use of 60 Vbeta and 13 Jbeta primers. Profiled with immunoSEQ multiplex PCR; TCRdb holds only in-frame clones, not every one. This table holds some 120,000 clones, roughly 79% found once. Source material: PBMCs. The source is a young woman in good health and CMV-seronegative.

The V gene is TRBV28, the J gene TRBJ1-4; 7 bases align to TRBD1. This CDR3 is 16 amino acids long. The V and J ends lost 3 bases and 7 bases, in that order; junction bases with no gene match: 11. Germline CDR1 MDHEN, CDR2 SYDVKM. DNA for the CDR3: TGTGCCAGCAGTTTTCTCCAGGGGGGAAAGGGTGAAAAACTGTTTTTT. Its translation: CASSFLQGGKGEKLFF.

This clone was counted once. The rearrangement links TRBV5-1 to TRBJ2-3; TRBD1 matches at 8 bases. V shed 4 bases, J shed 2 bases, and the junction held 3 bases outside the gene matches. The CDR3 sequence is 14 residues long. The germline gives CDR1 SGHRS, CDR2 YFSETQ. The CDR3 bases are TGCGCCAGCAGCCGGACAGGGCTCACAGATACGCAGTATTTT. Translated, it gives CASSRTGLTDTQYF. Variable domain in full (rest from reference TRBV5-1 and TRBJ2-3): KAGVTQTPRYLIKTRGQQVTLSCSPISGHRSVSWYQQTPGQGLQFLFEYFSETQRNKGNFPGRFSGRQFSNSRSEMNVSTLELGDSALYLCASSRTGLTDTQYFGPGTRLTVL.

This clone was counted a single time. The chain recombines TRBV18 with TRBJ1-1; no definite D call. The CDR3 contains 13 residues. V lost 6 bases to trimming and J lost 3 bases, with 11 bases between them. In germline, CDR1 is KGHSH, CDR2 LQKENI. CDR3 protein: CASSKGRDTEAFF. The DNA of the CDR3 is TGTGCCAGCTCCAAAGGGAGGGACACTGAAGCTTTCTTT.

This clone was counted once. DNA of the CDR3: TGTGCCAGCAGCTTAAAAATCTCTCGTTCTTTCACAGATACGCAGTATTTT. Its translation: CASSLKISRSFTDTQYF. This rearrangement joins TRBV7-2 to TRBJ2-3, with no clear D. This CDR3 has 17 residues. The V and J ends lost 2 bases and 2 bases respectively, with 17 bases between them. Germline CDR1 SGHTA, CDR2 FQGNSA.

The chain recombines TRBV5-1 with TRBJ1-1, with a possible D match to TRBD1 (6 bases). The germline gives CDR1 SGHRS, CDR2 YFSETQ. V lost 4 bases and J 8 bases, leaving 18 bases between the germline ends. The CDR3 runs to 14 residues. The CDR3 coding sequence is TGCGCCAGCAGCGGGGGAGGGGGTTACGCCGAAGCTTTCTTT. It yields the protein CASSGGGGYAEAFF. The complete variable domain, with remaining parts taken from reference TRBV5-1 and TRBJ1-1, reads KAGVTQTPRYLIKTRGQQVTLSCSPISGHRSVSWYQQTPGQGLQFLFEYFSETQRNKGNFPGRFSGRQFSNSRSEMNVSTLELGDSALYLCASSGGGGYAEAFFGQGTRLTVV.

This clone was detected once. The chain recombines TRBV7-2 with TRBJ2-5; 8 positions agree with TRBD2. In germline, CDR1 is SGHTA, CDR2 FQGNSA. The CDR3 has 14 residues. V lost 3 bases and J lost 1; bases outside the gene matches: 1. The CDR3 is CASSFTSGQETQYF. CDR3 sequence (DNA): TGTGCCAGCAGCTTTACTAGCGGCCAAGAGACCCAGTACTTC.

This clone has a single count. CDR3 protein: CALGLAYEQYF. The CDR3 DNA reads as TGTGCCTTAGGACTAGCCTACGAGCAGTACTTC. This sequence joins TRBV30 and TRBJ2-7; 7 bases are shared with TRBD2. This CDR3 is 11 amino acids long. V was clipped by 7 bases and J by 2 bases; unmatched bases: 2. Germline lookup yields CDR1 GTSNPN and CDR2 SVGIG (reference sequence). Complete variable domain (other parts from reference TRBV30 and TRBJ2-7): SQTIHQWPATLVQPVGSPLSLECTVEGTSNPNLYWYRQAAGRGLQLLFYSVGIGQISSEVPQNLSASRPQDRQFILSSKKLLLSDSGFYLCALGLAYEQYFGPGTRLTVT.

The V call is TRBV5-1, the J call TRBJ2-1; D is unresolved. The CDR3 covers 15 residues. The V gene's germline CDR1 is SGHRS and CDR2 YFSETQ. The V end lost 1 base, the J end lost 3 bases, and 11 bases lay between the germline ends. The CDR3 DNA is TGCGCCAGCAGCTTGAATTTGGGCAGCTACAATGAGCAGTTCTTC. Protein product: CASSLNLGSYNEQFF.

For the CDR3, the DNA is TGTGCCAGTTCTTACAGGGGGAGTCAGCCCCAGCATTTT. It is translated as CASSYRGSQPQHF. V gene TRBV19 combines with J gene TRBJ1-5, with TRBD1 matching 8 bases. The germline V gene has CDR1 LNHDA and CDR2 SQIVND (reference sequence). V gave up 8 bases and J gave up 6 bases; unmatched junction bases: 6. The CDR3 length is 13 residues.

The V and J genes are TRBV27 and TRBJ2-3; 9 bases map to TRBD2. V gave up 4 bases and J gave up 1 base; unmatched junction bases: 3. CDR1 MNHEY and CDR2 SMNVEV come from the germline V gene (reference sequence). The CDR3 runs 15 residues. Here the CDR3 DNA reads TGTGCCAGCAGTTATAGGACTAGCGGCACAGATACGCAGTATTTT. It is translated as CASSYRTSGTDTQYF.

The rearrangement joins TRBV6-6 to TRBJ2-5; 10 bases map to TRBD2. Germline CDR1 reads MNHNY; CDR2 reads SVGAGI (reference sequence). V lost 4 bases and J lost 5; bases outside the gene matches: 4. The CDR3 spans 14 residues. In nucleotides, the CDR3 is TGTGCCAGCAGTTTAGGGACTAGCGTGGAGACCCAGTACTTC. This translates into CASSLGTSVETQYF.

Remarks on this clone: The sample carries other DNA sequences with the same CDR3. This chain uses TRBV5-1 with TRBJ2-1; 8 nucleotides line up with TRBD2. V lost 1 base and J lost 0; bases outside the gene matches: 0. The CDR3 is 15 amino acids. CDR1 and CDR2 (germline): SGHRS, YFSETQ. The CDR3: CASSLSGSSYNEQFF. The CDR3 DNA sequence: TGCGCCAGCAGCTTGAGCGGGAGCTCCTACAATGAGCAGTTCTTC.

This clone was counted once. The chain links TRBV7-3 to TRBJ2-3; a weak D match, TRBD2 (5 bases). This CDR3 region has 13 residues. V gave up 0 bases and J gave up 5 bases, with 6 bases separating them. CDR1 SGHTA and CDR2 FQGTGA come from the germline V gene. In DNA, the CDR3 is TGTGCCAGCAGCTTAACCGGAGGAGATACGCAGTATTTT. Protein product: CASSLTGGDTQYF.

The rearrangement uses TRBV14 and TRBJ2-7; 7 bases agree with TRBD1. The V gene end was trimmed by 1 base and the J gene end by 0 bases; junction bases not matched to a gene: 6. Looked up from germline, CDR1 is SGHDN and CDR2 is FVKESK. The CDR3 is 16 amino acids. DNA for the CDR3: TGTGCCAGCAGCCAAGTTGGGACAGCCGTCTCCTACGAGCAGTACTTC. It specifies CASSQVGTAVSYEQYF. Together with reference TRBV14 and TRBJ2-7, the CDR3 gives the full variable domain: EAGVTQFPSHSVIEKGQTVTLRCDPISGHDNLYWYRRVMGKEIKFLLHFVKESKQDESGMPNNRFLAERTGGTYSTLKVQPAELEDSGVYFCASSQVGTAVSYEQYFGPGTRLTVT.

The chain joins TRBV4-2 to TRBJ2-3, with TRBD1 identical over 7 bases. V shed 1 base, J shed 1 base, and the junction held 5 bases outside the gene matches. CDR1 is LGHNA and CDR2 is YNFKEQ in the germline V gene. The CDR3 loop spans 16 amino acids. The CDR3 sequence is CASSQVGDSGTDTQYF. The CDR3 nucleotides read TGTGCCAGCAGCCAAGTAGGGGACAGCGGCACAGATACGCAGTATTTT.

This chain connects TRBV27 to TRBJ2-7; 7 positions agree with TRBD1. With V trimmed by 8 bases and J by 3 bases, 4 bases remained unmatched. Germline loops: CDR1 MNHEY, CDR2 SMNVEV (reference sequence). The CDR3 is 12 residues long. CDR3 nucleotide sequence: TGTGCCAGCCGAGGGGACAGCTACGAGCAGTACTTC. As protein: CASRGDSYEQYF.

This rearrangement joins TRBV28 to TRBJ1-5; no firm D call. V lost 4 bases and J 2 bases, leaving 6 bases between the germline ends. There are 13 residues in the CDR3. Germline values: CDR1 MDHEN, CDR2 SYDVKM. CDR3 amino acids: CASSSPGNQPQHF. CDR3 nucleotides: TGTGCCAGCAGTTCTCCCGGCAATCAGCCCCAGCATTTT.

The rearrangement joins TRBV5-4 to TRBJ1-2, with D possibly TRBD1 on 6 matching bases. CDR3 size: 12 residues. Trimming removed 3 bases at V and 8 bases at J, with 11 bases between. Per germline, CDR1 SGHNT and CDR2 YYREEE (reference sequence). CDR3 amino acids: CASSSGEGGYTF. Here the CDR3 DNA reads TGTGCCAGCAGCTCAGGGGAGGGAGGCTACACCTTC.

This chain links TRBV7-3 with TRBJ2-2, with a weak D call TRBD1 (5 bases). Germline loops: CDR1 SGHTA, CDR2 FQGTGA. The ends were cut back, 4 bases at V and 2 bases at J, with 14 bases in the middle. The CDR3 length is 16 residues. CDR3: CASSSYSGINTGELFF. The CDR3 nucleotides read TGTGCCAGCAGCTCTTATTCAGGGATAAACACCGGGGAGCTGTTTTTT.

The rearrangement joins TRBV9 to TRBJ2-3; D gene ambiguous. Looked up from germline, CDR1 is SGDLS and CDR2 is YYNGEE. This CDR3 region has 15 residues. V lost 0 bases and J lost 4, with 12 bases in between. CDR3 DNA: TGTGCCAGCAGCGTAGCAGGATCCTGGCCAGATACGCAGTATTTT. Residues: CASSVAGSWPDTQYF.

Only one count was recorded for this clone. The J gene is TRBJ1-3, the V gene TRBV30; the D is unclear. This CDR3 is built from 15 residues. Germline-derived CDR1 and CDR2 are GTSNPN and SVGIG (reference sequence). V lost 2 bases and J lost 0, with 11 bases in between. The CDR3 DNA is TGTGCCTGGAGTTCGGGTCTTAGCTCTGGAAACACCATATATTTT. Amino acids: CAWSSGLSSGNTIYF.

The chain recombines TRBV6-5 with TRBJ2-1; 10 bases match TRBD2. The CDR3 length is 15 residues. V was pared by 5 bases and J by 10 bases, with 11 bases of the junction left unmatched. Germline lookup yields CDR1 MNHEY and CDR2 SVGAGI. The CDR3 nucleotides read TGTGCCAGCAGTCCCGGGACTAGCGTCATGAGGGAGCAGTTCTTC. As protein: CASSPGTSVMREQFF.

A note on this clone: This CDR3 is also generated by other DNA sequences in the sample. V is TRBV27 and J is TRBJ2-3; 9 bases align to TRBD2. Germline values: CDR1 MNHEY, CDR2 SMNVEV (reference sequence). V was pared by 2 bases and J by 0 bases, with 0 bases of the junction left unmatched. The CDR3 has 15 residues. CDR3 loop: CASSLTSGSTDTQYF. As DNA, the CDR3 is TGTGCCAGCAGTTTAACTAGCGGGAGCACAGATACGCAGTATTTT.

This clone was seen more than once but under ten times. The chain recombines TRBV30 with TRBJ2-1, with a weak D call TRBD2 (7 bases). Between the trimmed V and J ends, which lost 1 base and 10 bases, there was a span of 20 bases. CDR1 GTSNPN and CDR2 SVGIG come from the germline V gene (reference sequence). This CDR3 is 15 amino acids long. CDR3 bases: TGTGCCTGGAGTGAATCCCCTAGCGGAGGGGGGGAGCAGTTCTTC. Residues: CAWSESPSGGGEQFF.

CDR3 in amino acids: CASSPGLKTDTQYF. CDR3 sequence (DNA): TGTGCCAGCAGTCCCGGACTAAAGACAGATACGCAGTATTTT. The rearrangement uses TRBV6-4 and TRBJ2-3, with a possible D match to TRBD2 (6 bases). V lost 5 bases and J lost 3, with 12 bases in between. Germline V gene sequence: CDR1 MRHNA, CDR2 SNTAGT. The CDR3 covers 14 residues.

The CDR3: CASSEDGGRGYGYTF. CDR3 nucleotide sequence: TGTGCCAGCAGTGAAGATGGCGGCAGAGGATATGGCTACACCTTC. The V call is TRBV6-1, the J call TRBJ1-2; D is ambiguous. Germline-derived CDR1 and CDR2 are MNHNS and SASEGT. V shed 1 base and J shed 5 bases, with 14 bases lying between them. The CDR3 covers 15 residues.

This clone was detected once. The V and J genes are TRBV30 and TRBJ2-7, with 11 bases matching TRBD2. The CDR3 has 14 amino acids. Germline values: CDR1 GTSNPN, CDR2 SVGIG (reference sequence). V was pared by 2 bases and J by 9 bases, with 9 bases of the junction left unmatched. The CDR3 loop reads CAWSPLAGGPMQYF. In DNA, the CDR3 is TGTGCCTGGAGTCCGCTAGCGGGAGGCCCCATGCAGTACTTC.

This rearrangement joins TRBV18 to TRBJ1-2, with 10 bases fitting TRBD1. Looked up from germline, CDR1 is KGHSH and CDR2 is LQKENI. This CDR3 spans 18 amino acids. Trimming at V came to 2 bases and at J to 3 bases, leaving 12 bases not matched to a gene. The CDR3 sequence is CASSPTSGQGVIYYGYTF. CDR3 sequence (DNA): TGTGCCAGCTCACCAACAAGCGGACAGGGGGTAATTTACTATGGCTACACCTTC.

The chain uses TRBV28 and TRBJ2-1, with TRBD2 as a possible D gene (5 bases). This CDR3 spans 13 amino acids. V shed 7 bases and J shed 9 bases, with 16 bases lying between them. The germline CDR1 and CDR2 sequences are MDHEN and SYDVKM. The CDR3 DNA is TGTGCCAGCACCCCCTCCCTGGGGAGTGAGCAGTTCTTC. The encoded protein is CASTPSLGSEQFF.

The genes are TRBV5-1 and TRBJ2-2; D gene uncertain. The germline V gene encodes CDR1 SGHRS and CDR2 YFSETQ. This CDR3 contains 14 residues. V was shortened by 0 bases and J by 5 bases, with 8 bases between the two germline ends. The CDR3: CASSLAVSTGELFF. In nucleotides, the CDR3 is TGCGCCAGCAGCTTGGCCGTCTCGACCGGGGAGCTGTTTTTT.

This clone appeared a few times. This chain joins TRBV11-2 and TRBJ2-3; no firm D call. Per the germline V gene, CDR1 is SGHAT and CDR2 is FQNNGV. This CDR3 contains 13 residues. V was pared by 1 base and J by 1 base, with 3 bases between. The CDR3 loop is CASSLGGTDTQYF. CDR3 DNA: TGTGCCAGCAGCTTAGGCGGCACAGATACGCAGTATTTT. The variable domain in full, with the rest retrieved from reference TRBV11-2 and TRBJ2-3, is EAGVAQSPRYKIIEKRQSVAFWCNPISGHATLYWYQQILGQGPKLLIQFQNNGVVDDSQLPKDRFSAERLKGVDSTLKIQPAKLEDSAVYLCASSLGGTDTQYFGPGTRLTVL.

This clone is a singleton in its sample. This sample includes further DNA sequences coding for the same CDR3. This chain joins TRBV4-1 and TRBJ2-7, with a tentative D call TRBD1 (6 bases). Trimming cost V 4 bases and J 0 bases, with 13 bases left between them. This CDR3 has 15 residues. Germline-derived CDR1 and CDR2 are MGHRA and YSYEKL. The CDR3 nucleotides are TGCGCCAGCAGCCCCCCGGACAGACTCTCCTACGAGCAGTACTTC. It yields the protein CASSPPDRLSYEQYF.